Below are 8 T cell receptor beta chains sequenced from a single sample in a study of blood T cell repertoires in COVID-19. Data came from immunoSEQ multiplex PCR; TCRdb stores just in-frame clones and leaves some out. The repertoire holds about 76,000 clones, with 70% to 90% as singletons. Input material: peripheral blood. The receptors were gathered from a man in his 60s with COVID-19, enrolled during active disease.

V and J are TRBV5-1 and TRBJ1-1, with 9 bases matching TRBD1. This CDR3 has 15 residues. J lost 3 bases, V lost 2 bases, and 5 bases had no gene match. Germline values: CDR1 SGHRS, CDR2 YFSETQ. The CDR3, as DNA: TGCGCCAGCAGCTTCCGGGACAGGGTTCACACTGAAGCTTTCTTT. Translation: CASSFRDRVHTEAFF.

CDR3 amino acids: CATSRGVRDREDTEAFF. CDR3 nucleotide sequence: TGTGCCACCAGCAGAGGAGTGAGGGACAGGGAGGACACTGAAGCTTTCTTT. The gene calls are TRBV15 and TRBJ1-1, with 9 nucleotides matching TRBD1. The CDR3 is 17 residues long. V was pared by 1 base and J by 3 bases, with 9 bases of the junction left unmatched. Looked up from germline, CDR1 is LNHNV and CDR2 is YYDKDF (reference sequence).

The rearrangement uses TRBV3-1 (or the pseudogene TRBV3-2) and TRBJ1-1, with a possible D match to TRBD1 (6 bases). V dropped 0 bases and J dropped 7 bases, with 21 bases sitting between them. The CDR3 length is 17 residues. Per germline, CDR1 LGHDT and CDR2 YNNKEL (reference sequence). This chain's CDR3 is CASSQDDRFQVYSEAFF. The CDR3, as DNA: TGTGCCAGCAGCCAAGATGACAGGTTTCAAGTCTACAGTGAAGCTTTCTTT.

This clone was detected a few times. The J gene is TRBJ2-7, the V gene TRBV18, with TRBD1 matching over 10 bases. CDR1 KGHSH and CDR2 LQKENI come from the germline V gene. V lost 1 base, J lost 5 bases, and 5 bases stayed unmatched. The CDR3 covers 15 residues. CDR3 in DNA: TGTGCCAGCTCACCACGGACAGGGGGTTCCAACGAGCAGTACTTC. This codes for CASSPRTGGSNEQYF.

This chain connects TRBV9 to TRBJ2-3; weak D call: TRBD2 (5 bases). The CDR3 loop spans 15 amino acids. V was pared by 2 bases and J by 0 bases, with 10 bases between. Germline V lookup: CDR1 SGDLS, CDR2 YYNGEE. The CDR3 sequence is CASSVLAQSTDTQYF. As DNA, the CDR3 is TGTGCCAGCAGCGTTCTAGCCCAAAGCACAGATACGCAGTATTTT.

The rearrangement joins TRBV6-1 to TRBJ2-6; D remains unclear. The CDR3 is 17 residues long. V gave up 4 bases and J gave up 0 bases, with 13 bases separating them. Germline V gene sequence: CDR1 MNHNS, CDR2 SASEGT. CDR3 sequence: CASSVIVVSSGANVLTF. CDR3 DNA sequence: TGTGCCAGCAGTGTCATAGTTGTAAGCTCTGGGGCCAACGTCCTGACTTTC.

The rearrangement joins TRBV2 to TRBJ2-5; D perhaps matches TRBD1 (5 bases). Germline-derived CDR1 and CDR2 are SNHLY and FYNNEI. The CDR3 loop spans 14 amino acids. Trimming took 5 bases from V and 4 from J, leaving 14 bases between them. The CDR3 region has the DNA TGTGCCAGCAGTACGGACATAGTCGGAGAGACCCAGTACTTC. Residues: CASSTDIVGETQYF.

This clone was detected only once. The chain's CDR3 is CASGSGTSGLTDTQYF. CDR3 nucleotides: TGTGCTAGTGGTTCAGGGACTAGCGGACTCACAGATACGCAGTATTTT. The chain joins TRBV12-5 to TRBJ2-3, with TRBD2 matching 11 bases. The V and J ends lost 4 bases and 2 bases, in that order; junction bases with no gene match: 5. The CDR3 extends over 16 amino acids. Germline CDR1 and CDR2: LGHNT and FRNRAP. The variable domain in full, completed from reference TRBV12-5 and TRBJ2-3, reads DARVTQTPRHKVTEMGQEVTMRCQPILGHNTVFWYRQTMMQGLELLAYFRNRAPLDDSGMPKDRFSAEMPDATLATLKIQPSEPRDSAVYFCASGSGTSGLTDTQYFGPGTRLTVL.